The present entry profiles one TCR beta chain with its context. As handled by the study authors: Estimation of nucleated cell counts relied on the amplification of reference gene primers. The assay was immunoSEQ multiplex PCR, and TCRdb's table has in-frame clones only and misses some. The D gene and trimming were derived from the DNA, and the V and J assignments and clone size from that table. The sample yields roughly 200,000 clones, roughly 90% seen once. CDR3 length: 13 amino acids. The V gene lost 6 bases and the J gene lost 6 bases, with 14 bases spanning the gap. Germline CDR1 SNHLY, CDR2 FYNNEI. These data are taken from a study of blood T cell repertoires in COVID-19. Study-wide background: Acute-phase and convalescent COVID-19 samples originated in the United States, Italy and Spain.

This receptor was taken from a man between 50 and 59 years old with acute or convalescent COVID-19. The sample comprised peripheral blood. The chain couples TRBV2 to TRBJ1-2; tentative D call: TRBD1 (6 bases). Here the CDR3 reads CASRDRPKDGYTF. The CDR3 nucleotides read TGTGCCAGCAGGGACAGACCGAAAGATGGCTACACCTTC.